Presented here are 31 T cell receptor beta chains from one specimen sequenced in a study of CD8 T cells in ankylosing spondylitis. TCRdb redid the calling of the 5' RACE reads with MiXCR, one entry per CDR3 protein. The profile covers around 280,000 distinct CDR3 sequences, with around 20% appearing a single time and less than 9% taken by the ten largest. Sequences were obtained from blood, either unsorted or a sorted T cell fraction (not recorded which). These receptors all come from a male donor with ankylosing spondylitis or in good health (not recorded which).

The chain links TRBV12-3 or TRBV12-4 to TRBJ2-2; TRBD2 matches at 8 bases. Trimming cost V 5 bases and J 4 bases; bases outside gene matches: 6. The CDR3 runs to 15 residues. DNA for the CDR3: TGTGCCAGCAGTCTTAGCGGGAACCCCACCGGGGAGCTGTTTTTT. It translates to CASSLSGNPTGELFF.

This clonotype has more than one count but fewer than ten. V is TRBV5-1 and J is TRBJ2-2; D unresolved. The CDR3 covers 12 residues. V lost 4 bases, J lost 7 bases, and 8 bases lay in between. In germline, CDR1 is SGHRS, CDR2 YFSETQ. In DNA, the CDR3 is TGCGCCAGCAGCCTGGCATTCGGGGAGCTGTTTTTT. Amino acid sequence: CASSLAFGELFF.

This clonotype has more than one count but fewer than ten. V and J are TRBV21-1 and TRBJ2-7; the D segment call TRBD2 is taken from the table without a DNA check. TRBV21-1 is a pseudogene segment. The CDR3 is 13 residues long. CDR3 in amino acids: CASSAIPNYEQYV. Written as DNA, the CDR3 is TGTGCCAGCAGCGCTATCCCAAACTACGAGCAGTACGTC.

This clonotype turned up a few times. CDR3 sequence: CASSLGNYYEQYV. Here the CDR3 DNA reads TGTGCCAGCAGTTTAGGGAATTACTACGAGCAGTACGTC. V usage is TRBV28 and J usage is TRBJ2-7; D is unclear. This CDR3 has 13 residues. V lost 2 bases and J lost 3, with 8 bases in between. Germline values: CDR1 MDHEN, CDR2 SYDVKM.

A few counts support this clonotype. The DNA for the CDR3 is TGTGCCAGCAGCTTAGAGGTCGGGGACAGATATGGCTACACCTTC. It yields the protein CASSLEVGDRYGYTF. The gene calls are TRBV11-2 and TRBJ1-2, with 7 bases identical to TRBD1. The J segment lost 5 bases and the V segment lost 0 bases, leaving 6 bases of the junction unmatched. Looked up from germline, CDR1 is SGHAT and CDR2 is FQNNGV. The CDR3 has 15 residues.

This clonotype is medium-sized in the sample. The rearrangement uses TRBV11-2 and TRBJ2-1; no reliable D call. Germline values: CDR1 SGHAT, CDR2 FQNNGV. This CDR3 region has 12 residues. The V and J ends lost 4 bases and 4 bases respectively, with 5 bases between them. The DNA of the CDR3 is TGTGCCAGCAGCTCCATGTACAATGAGCAGTTCTTC. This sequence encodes CASSSMYNEQFF.

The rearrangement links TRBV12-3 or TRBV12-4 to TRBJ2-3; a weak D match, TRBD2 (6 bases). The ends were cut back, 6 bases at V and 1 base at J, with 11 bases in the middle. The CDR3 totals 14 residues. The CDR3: CASRGLQGTDTQYF. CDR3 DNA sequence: TGTGCCAGCAGGGGACTCCAGGGCACAGATACGCAGTATTTT.

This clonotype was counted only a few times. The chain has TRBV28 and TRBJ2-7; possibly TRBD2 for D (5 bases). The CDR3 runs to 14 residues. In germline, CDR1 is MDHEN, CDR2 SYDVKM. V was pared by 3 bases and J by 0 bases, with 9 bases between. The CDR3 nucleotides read TGTGCCAGCAGTTTGAGGCTAGCCTCCTACGAGCAGTACGTC. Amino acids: CASSLRLASYEQYV.

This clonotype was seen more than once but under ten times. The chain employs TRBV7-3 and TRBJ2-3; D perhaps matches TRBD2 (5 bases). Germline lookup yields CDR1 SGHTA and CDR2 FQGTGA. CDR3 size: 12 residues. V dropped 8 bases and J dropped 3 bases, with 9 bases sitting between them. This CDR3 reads CASEGPTDTQYF. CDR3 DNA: TGTGCCAGCGAGGGTCCTACAGATACGCAGTATTTT.

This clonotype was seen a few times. The CDR3 loop is CASSLIGQGDNEQFF. Written as DNA, the CDR3 is TGCGCCAGCAGCTTGATAGGACAGGGGGACAATGAGCAGTTCTTC. J is TRBJ2-1 and V is TRBV5-1, with 10 bases matching TRBD1. This CDR3 comprises 15 residues. CDR1 is SGHRS and CDR2 is YFSETQ in the germline V gene. The V gene end was trimmed by 1 base and the J gene end by 5 bases; junction bases not matched to a gene: 3.

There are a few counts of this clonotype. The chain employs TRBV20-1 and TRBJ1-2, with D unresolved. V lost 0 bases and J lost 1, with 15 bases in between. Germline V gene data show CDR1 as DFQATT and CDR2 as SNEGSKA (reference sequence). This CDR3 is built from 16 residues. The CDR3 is CSARDPTQDHNYGYTF. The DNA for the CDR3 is TGCAGTGCTAGAGATCCGACGCAGGACCATAACTATGGCTACACCTTC.

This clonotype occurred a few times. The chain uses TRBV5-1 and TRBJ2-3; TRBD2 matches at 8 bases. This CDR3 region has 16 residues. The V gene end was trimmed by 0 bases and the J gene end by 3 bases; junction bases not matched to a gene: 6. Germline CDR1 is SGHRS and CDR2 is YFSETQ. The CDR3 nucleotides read TGCGCCAGCAGCTTGGGGAGCGGGAGAGGGACAGATACGCAGTATTTT. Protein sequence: CASSLGSGRGTDTQYF.

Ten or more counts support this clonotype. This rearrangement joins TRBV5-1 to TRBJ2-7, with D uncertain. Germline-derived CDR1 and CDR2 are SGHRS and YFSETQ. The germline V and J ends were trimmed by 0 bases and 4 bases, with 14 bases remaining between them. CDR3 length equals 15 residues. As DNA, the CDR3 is TGCGCCAGCAGCTTGGCCGGTAAAGGACCTTACGAGCAGTACGTC. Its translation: CASSLAGKGPYEQYV.

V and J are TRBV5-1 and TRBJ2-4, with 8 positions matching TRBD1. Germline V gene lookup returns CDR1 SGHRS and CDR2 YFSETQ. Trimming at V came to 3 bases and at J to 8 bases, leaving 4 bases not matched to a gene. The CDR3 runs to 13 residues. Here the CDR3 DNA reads TGCGCCAGCAGCTCTTGGACAGGGCACATTCAGTACTTC. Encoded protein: CASSSWTGHIQYF.

As DNA, the CDR3 is TGTGCCAGCAGTTTGCAGGGGCTCGGGCAGCCCCAGCATTTT. Amino acids: CASSLQGLGQPQHF. The chain uses TRBV12-3 or TRBV12-4 and TRBJ1-5, with D maybe TRBD1 (6 bases). V was pared by 3 bases and J by 7 bases, with 13 bases between. The CDR3 is 14 residues long.

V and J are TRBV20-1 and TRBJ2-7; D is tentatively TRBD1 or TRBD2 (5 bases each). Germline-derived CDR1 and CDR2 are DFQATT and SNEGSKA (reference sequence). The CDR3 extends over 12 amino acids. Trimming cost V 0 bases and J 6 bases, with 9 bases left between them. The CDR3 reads CSARDPRGEQYV. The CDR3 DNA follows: TGCAGTGCTAGAGACCCGAGGGGCGAGCAGTACGTC.

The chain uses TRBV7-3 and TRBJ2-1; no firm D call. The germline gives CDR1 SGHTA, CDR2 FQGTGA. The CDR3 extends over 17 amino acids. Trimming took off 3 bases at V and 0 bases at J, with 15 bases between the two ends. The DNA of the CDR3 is TGTGCCAGCAGCTTCCTGCCTGGGTTGAGCTCCTACAATGAGCAGTTCTTC. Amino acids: CASSFLPGLSSYNEQFF.

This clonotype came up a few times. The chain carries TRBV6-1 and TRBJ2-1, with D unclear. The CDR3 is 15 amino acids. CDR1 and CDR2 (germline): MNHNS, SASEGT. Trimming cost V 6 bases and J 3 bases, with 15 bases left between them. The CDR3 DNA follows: TGTGCCAGCAGACCCCGGGCGGCAATCTACAATGAGCAGTTCTTC. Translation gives CASRPRAAIYNEQFF.

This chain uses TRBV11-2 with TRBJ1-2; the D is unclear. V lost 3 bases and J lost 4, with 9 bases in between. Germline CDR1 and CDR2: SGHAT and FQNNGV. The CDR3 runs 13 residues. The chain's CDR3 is CASSLEGPYGYTF. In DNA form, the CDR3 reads TGTGCCAGCAGCTTGGAGGGCCCCTATGGCTACACCTTC.

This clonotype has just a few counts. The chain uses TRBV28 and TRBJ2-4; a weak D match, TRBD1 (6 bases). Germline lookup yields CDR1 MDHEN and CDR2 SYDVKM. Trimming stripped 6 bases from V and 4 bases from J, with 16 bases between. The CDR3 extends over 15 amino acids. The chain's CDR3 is CASSQIRTAKNIQYF. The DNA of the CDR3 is TGTGCCAGCAGCCAAATACGGACAGCTAAAAACATTCAGTACTTC.

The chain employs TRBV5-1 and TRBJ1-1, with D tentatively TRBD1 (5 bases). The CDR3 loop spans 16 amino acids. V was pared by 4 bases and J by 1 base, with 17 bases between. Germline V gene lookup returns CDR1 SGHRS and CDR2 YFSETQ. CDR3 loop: CASSPITQQENTEAFF. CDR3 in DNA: TGCGCCAGCAGCCCGATAACTCAACAGGAGAACACTGAAGCTTTCTTT.

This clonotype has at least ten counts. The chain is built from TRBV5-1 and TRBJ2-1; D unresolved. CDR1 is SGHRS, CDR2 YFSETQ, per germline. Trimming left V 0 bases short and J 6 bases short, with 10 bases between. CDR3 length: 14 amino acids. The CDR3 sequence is CASSLAERGNEQFF. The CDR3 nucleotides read TGCGCCAGCAGCTTGGCGGAGCGCGGCAATGAGCAGTTCTTC.

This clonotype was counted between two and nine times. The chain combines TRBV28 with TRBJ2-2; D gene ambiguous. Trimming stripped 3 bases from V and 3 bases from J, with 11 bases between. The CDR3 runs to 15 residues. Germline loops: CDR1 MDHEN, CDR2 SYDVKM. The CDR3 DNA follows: TGTGCCAGCAGTTTCGGATACTCGGACACCGGGGAGCTGTTTTTT. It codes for CASSFGYSDTGELFF.

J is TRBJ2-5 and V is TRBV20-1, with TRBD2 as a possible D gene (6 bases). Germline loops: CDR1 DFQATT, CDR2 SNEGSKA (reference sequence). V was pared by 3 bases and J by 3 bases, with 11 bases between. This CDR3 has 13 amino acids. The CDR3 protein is CSARRGNEETQYF. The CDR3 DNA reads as TGCAGTGCTAGGCGGGGTAACGAAGAGACCCAGTACTTC.

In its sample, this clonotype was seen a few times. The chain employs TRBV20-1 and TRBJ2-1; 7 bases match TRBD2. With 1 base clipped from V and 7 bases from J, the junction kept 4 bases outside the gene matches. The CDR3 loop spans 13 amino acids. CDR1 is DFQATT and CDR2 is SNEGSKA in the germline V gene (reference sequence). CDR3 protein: CSARAGGRNEQFF. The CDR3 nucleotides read TGCAGTGCTAGAGCGGGAGGCAGGAATGAGCAGTTCTTC.

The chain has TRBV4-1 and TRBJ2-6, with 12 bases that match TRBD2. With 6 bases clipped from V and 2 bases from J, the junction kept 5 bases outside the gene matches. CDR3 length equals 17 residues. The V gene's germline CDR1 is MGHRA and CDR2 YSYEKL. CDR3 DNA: TGCGCCAGCAGACACCTAGCGGGAGGGCCTGGGGCCAACGTCCTGACTTTC. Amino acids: CASRHLAGGPGANVLTF.

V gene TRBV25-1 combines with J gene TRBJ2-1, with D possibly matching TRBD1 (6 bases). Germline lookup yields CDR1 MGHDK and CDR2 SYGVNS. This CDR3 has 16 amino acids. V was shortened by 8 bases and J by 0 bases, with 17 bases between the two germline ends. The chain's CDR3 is CASVGPRGSSYNEQFF. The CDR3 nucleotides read TGTGCCAGCGTGGGCCCAAGGGGGAGCTCCTACAATGAGCAGTTCTTC.

The CDR3 coding sequence is TGTGCCAGCAGCTTTGAGACCGAGTACGAGCAGTACGTC. As protein: CASSFETEYEQYV. V gene TRBV7-9 combines with J gene TRBJ2-7; D gene uncertain. V gave up 3 bases and J gave up 4 bases, with 10 bases separating them. Germline V gene sequence: CDR1 SEHNR, CDR2 FQNEAQ (reference sequence). This CDR3 contains 13 residues.

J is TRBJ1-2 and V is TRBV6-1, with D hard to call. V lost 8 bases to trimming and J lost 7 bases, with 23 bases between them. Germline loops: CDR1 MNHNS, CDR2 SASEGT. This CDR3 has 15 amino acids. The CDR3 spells CASGSNLGLSLGYTF. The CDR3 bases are TGTGCCAGCGGGTCCAATTTGGGATTAAGTCTTGGCTACACCTTC.

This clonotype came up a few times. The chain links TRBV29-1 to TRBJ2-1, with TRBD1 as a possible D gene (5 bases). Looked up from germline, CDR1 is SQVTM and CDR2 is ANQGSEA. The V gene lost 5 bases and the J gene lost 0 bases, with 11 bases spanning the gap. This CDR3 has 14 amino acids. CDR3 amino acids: CSVKGRDSYNEQFF. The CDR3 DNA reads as TGCAGCGTTAAGGGCAGGGACTCCTACAATGAGCAGTTCTTC.

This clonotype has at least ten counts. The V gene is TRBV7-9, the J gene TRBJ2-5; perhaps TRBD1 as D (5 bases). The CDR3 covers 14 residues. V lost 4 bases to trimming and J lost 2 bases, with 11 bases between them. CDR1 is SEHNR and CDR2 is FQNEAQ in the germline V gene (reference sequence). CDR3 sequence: CASSSVRAQETQYF. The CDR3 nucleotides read TGTGCCAGCAGCTCCGTCAGGGCTCAAGAGACCCAGTACTTC.